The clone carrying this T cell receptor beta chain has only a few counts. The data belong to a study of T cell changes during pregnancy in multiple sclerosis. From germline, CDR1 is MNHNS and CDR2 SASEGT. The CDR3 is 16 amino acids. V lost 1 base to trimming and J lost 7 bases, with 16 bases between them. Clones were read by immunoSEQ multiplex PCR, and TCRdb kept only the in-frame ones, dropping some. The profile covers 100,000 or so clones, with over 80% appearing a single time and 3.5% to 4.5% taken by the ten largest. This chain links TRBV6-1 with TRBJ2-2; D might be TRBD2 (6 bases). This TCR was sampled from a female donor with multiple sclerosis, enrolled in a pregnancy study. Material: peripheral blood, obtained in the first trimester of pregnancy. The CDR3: CASSEDLQIGGGELFF. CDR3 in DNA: TGTGCCAGCAGTGAAGATTTACAGATCGGGGGCGGGGAGCTGTTTTTT.